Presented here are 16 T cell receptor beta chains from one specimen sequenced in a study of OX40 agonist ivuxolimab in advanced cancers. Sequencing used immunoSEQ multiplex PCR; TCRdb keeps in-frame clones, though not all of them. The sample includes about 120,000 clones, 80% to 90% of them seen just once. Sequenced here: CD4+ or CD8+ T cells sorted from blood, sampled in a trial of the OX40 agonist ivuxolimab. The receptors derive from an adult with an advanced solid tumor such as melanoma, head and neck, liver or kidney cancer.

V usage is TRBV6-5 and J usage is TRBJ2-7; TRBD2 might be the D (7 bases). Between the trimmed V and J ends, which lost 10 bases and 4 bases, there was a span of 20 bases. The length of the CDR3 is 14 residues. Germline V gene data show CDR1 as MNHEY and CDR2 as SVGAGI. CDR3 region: CATQRGGGGYEQYF. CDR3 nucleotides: TGTGCCACCCAACGCGGAGGGGGGGGGTACGAGCAGTACTTC.

The CDR3 loop reads CASRIQGAQPQHF. In DNA form, the CDR3 reads TGTGCCAGCCGAATCCAGGGAGCCCAGCCCCAGCATTTT. The chain carries TRBV2 and TRBJ1-5, with D possibly being TRBD1 (5 bases). Germline V CDR1 and CDR2: SNHLY, FYNNEI. The CDR3 has 13 residues. Trimming pared 8 bases from V and 7 bases from J, leaving 15 bases between.

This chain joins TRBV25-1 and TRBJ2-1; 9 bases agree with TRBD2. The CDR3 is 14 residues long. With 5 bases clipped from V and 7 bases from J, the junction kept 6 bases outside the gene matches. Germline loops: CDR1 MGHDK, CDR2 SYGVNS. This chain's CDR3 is CASSPAGGLNEQFF. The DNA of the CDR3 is TGTGCCAGCAGTCCGGCGGGGGGGCTTAATGAGCAGTTCTTC.

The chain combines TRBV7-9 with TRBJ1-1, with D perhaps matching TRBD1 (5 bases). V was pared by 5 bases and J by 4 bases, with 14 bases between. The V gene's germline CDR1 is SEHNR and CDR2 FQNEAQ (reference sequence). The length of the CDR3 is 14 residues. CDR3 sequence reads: CASSPVSRGTEAFF. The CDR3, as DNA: TGTGCCAGCAGCCCCGTGAGTAGGGGCACTGAAGCTTTCTTT. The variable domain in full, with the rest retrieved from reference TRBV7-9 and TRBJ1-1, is DTGVSQNPRHKITKRGQNVTFRCDPISEHNRLYWYRQTLGQGPEFLTYFQNEAQLEKSRLLSDRFSAERPKGSFSTLEIQRTEQGDSAMYLCASSPVSRGTEAFFGQGTRLTVV.

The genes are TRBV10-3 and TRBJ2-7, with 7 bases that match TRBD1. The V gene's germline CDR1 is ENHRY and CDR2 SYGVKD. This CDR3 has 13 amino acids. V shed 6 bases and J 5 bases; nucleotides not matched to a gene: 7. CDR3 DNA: TGTGCCATCAGCATTACAGGGGACGACGAGCAGTACTTC. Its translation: CAISITGDDEQYF.

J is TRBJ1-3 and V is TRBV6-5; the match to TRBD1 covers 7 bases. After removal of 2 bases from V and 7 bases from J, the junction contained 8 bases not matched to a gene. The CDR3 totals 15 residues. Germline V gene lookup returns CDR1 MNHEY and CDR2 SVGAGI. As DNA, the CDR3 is TGTGCCAGCAGTTACACGTGGACAGGAGCGAACACCATATATTTT. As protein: CASSYTWTGANTIYF.

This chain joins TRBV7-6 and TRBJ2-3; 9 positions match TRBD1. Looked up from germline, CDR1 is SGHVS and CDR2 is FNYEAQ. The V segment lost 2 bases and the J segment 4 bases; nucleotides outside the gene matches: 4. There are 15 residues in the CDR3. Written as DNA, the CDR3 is TGTGCCAGCAGCTTAAAGGGACAGGGCGCAGATACGCAGTATTTT. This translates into CASSLKGQGADTQYF.

Here the CDR3 DNA reads TGCGCCAGCAGCGACCCAAACACTGAAGCTTTCTTT. Its translation is CASSDPNTEAFF. V gene TRBV5-1 combines with J gene TRBJ1-1, with D hard to call. The CDR3 length is 12 residues. Germline-derived CDR1 and CDR2 are SGHRS and YFSETQ. Trimming took 4 bases from V and 2 from J, leaving 6 bases between them.

Here the CDR3 reads CSVEKDNREQYF. The DNA for the CDR3 is TGCAGCGTTGAAAAGGACAATCGAGAGCAGTACTTC. The rearrangement links TRBV29-1 to TRBJ2-7; D is perhaps TRBD1 (5 bases). Trimming took off 2 bases at V and 7 bases at J, with 12 bases between the two ends. CDR1 and CDR2 from the germline V gene are SQVTM and ANQGSEA. There are 12 residues in the CDR3.

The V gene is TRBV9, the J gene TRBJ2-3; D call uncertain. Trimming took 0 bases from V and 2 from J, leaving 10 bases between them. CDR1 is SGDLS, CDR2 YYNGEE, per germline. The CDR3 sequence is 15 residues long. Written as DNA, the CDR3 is TGTGCCAGCAGCGTAGACATAGGCGTCACAGATACGCAGTATTTT. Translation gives CASSVDIGVTDTQYF.

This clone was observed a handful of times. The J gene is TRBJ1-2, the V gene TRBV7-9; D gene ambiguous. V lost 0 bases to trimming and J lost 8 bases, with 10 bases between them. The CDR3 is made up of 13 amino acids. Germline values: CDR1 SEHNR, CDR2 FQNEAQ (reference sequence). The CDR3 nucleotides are TGTGCCAGCAGCTTAGCCCCGATCTCGGGCTACACCTTC. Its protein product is CASSLAPISGYTF.

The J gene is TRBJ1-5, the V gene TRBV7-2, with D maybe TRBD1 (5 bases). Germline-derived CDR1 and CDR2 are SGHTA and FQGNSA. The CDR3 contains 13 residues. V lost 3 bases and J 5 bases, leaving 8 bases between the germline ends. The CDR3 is CASSFTRDQPQHF. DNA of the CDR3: TGTGCCAGCAGCTTCACCAGGGATCAGCCCCAGCATTTT.

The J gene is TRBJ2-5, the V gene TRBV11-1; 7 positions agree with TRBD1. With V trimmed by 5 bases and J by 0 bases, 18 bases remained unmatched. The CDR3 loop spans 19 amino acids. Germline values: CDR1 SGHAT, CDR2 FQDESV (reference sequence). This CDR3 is CASSQDRDRNGAYQETQYF. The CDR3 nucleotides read TGTGCCAGCAGCCAGGACCGGGACAGAAACGGAGCCTACCAAGAGACCCAGTACTTC. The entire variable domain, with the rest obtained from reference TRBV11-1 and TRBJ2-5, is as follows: EAEVAQSPRYKITEKSQAVAFWCDPISGHATLYWYRQILGQGPELLVQFQDESVVDDSQLPKDRFSAERLKGVDSTLKIQPAELGDSAMYLCASSQDRDRNGAYQETQYFGPGTRLLVL.

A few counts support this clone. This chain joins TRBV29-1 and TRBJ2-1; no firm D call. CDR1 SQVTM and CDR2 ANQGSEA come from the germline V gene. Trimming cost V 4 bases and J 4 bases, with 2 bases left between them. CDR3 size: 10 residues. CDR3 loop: CSVGYNEQFF. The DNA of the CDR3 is TGCAGCGTTGGGTACAATGAGCAGTTCTTC.

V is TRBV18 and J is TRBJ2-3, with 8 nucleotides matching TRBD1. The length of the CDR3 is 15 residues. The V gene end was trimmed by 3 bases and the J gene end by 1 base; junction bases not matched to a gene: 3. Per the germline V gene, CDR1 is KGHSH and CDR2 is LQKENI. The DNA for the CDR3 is TGTGCCAGCTCACCTCAGGGGGCCCGCACAGATACGCAGTATTTT. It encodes CASSPQGARTDTQYF. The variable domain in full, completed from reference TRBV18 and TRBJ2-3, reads NAGVMQNPRHLVRRRGQEARLRCSPMKGHSHVYWYRQLPEEGLKFMVYLQKENIIDESGMPKERFSAEFPKEGPSILRIQQVVRGDSAAYFCASSPQGARTDTQYFGPGTRLTVL.

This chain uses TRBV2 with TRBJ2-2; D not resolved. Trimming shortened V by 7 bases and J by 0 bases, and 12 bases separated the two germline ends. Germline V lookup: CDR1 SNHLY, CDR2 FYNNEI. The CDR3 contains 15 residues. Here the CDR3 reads CASKIRAANTGELFF. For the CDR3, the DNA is TGTGCCAGCAAGATTCGGGCCGCGAACACCGGGGAGCTGTTTTTT. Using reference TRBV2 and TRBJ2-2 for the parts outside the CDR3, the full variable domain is EPEVTQTPSHQVTQMGQEVILRCVPISNHLYFYWYRQILGQKVEFLVSFYNNEISEKSEIFDDQFSVERPDGSNFTLKIRSTKLEDSAMYFCASKIRAANTGELFFGEGSRLTVL.